This TCR beta chain was captured in a study of Tregs in tolerant kidney transplant recipients. Assay: immunoSEQ multiplex PCR; the TCRdb copy retains only in-frame clones and omits some. The sample data list approximately 31,000 clones. Overall study results and limits: Nucleotide sequences could not be compared across some patients' samples due to primer changes. The most relevant donor-specific Treg TCRbeta repertoire apparently came from expansion with activated donor B cells.

A remark on this clone: Its antigen remains unknown.

The specimen was CD8+ T cells from blood, collected before the transplant. The clonotype originates from a human donor who received a combined kidney and bone marrow transplant.

The CDR3 loop reads CASSIGQSSSPLHF. The CDR3 DNA, read in part, is TGTGCCAGCAGTATCGGACAGAGTAGTTCACCC. This chain joins TRBV2 and TRBJ1-6, with D perhaps matching TRBD1 (6 bases). The read falls 3 residues short of the CDR3 end, and the missing part is taken from the germline J gene. Trimming cost V 5 bases and J 9 bases, with 14 bases left between them. This CDR3 contains 14 residues. Per germline, CDR1 SNHLY and CDR2 FYNNEI.